This is a list of T cell receptor beta chains from one sample in a study of cytomegalovirus exposure and HLA in healthy donors. Here immunoSEQ multiplex PCR was the method, and the copy in TCRdb shows in-frame clones only, minus some. The sample data list 100,000 to 150,000 clones. The sequencing input was PBMCs. Receptors were obtained from a man in his late teens or twenties in good health and CMV-seronegative. CDR3s include the opening cysteine and the closing phenylalanine or tryptophan. Fields, in order: V gene, J gene, D gene, CDR3 DNA, CDR3 protein. The D gene is left open where the match is weak.

>TRBV5-6|TRBJ1-5|-
TGTGCCAGCAGCTTGGAGGGGTTAGGGGGTGAGCCCCAGCATTTT
CASSLEGLGGEPQHF
>TRBV28|TRBJ1-4|-
TGTGCCAGCAGTTTTCGGGGAAATGAAAAACTGTTTTTT
CASSFRGNEKLFF
>TRBV9|TRBJ2-7|TRBD1
TGTGCCAGCAGCGCAGGGGGACAGGGACCCCTCGAGCAGTACTTC
CASSAGGQGPLEQYF
>TRBV25-1|TRBJ2-7|-
TGTGCCAGCAGCTCTAATGGCTACGAGCAGTACTTC
CASSSNGYEQYF
>TRBV5-5|TRBJ2-2|-
TGTGCCAGCAGCTTAACGGGGGGCGCGGGCACCGGGGAGCTGTTTTTT
CASSLTGGAGTGELFF
>TRBV6-5|TRBJ2-4|TRBD1
TGTGCCAGCAGTTACTACAATCAGGGGGCGGACATTCAGTACTTC
CASSYYNQGADIQYF
>TRBV6-1|TRBJ1-5|-
TGTGCCAGCAGGGAGACAGTTAGCAATCAGCCCCAGCATTTT
CASRETVSNQPQHF
>TRBV7-9|TRBJ2-7|-
TGTGCCAGCAGCCCCGACAGGTCCCTAGTCTCCTACGAGCAGTACTTC
CASSPDRSLVSYEQYF
>TRBV5-6|TRBJ2-7|-
TGTGCCAGCAGCTTTCGACCACAGACATCCTACGAGCAGTACTTC
CASSFRPQTSYEQYF
>TRBV27|TRBJ2-7|-
TGTGCCAGCAGTTTATCGTCTCCAGCGTACGAGCAGTACTTC
CASSLSSPAYEQYF
>TRBV27|TRBJ2-7|TRBD2
TGTGCCAGCAGGCCTAGCGGGCCTCCGGGGTACGAGCAGTACTTC
CASRPSGPPGYEQYF
>TRBV9|TRBJ1-1|TRBD1
TGTGCCAGCAGCGACAGACAGGGGTTGAACACTGAAGCTTTCTTT
CASSDRQGLNTEAFF
>TRBV7-6|TRBJ2-1|TRBD2
TGTGCCAGCAGCTCGACTAGCGCATACAATGAGCAGTTCTTC
CASSSTSAYNEQFF
>TRBV9|TRBJ2-3|-
TGTGCCAGCAGCGCCGGGACTTTTAGCACAGATACGCAGTATTTT
CASSAGTFSTDTQYF
>TRBV7-9|TRBJ1-6|-
TGTGCCAGCAGCCCGGGGAATTCACCCCTCCACTTT
CASSPGNSPLHF
>TRBV5-1|TRBJ2-1|-
TGCGCCAGCAGCACCGAGCGGAGTTACAATGAGCAGTTCTTC
CASSTERSYNEQFF
>TRBV12-2|TRBJ1-5|-
TGTGCAAGTCGCGCCATCCTCAGGGGCATCCATCAGCCCCAGCATTTT
CASRAILRGIHQPQHF
>TRBV10-3|TRBJ1-1|-
TGTGCCATCAGTGGATATACAGGGACTGAAGCTTTCTTT
CAISGYTGTEAFF
>TRBV10-3|TRBJ2-1|TRBD2
TGTGCCATCACTCAACTAGCGGGGGGTTACAATAAGCAGTTCTTC
CAITQLAGGYNKQFF
>TRBV5-1|TRBJ1-6|-
TGCGCCAGCAGCCTAACGATCGTCGTGGATAATTCACCCCTCCACTTT
CASSLTIVVDNSPLHF
>TRBV19|TRBJ1-2|-
TGTGCCAGTAAGGCCTCTGAGGCCCAGGGTTTCTATGGCTACACCTTC
CASKASEAQGFYGYTF
>TRBV7-6|TRBJ2-2|TRBD1
TGTGCCAGCAGCTTAGCGACAGGGACGAACACCGGGGAGCTGTTTTTT
CASSLATGTNTGELFF
>TRBV27|TRBJ1-1|TRBD1
TGTGCCAGCAGGTCGGCGGGACAGGGGTCCACTGAAGCTTTCTTT
CASRSAGQGSTEAFF
>TRBV6-5|TRBJ2-7|TRBD1
TGTGCCAGCAGTCGAGGGACAGCCTACGAGCAGTACTTC
CASSRGTAYEQYF
>TRBV30|TRBJ2-7|-
TGTGCCTGGAGTAAGCTTTACGAGCAGTACTTC
CAWSKLYEQYF
>TRBV19|TRBJ2-1|TRBD2
TGTGCCGTGGTTAGCGGGCCCCGGACTCGGAATGAGCAGTTCTTC
CAVVSGPRTRNEQFF
>TRBV9|TRBJ2-6|TRBD1
TGTGCCAGCAGCACTTTTAGGACAGGGCTGAACTCTGGGGCCAACGTCCTGACTTTC
CASSTFRTGLNSGANVLTF
>TRBV5-1|TRBJ2-7|TRBD2
TGCGCCAGCAGCTTACTAGCGGGGGACTCCTACGAGCAGTACTTC
CASSLLAGDSYEQYF